The 17 T cell receptor beta chains presented below share a single source sample, sequenced in a study of T cell clonality in common variable immunodeficiency. Sequencing used immunoSEQ multiplex PCR; TCRdb keeps in-frame clones, though not all of them. The specimen gives 35,000 or so clones without singletons; the ten biggest hold about 0.86%. The specimen was peripheral blood mononuclear cells. The receptors here all came from a person aged 18-70 years in good health.

This clone was recorded at least ten times. The CDR3 end falls 3 residues outside the read, so it is completed with the germline J gene. This rearrangement joins TRBV7-8 to TRBJ1-1; 8 nucleotides line up with TRBD1. Germline CDR1 SGHVS, CDR2 FQNEAQ. The length of the CDR3 is 15 residues. With 4 bases clipped from V and 1 base from J, the junction kept 5 bases outside the gene matches. CDR3 residues: CASSSYGQGNTEAFF. CDR3 bases read: TGTGCCAGCAGCTCCTACGGACAGGGGAACACTGAA.

Ten or more counts support this clone. The read falls 3 residues short of the CDR3 end, and the missing part is taken from the germline J gene. This chain uses TRBV2 with TRBJ1-5, with D unclear. The germline CDR1 and CDR2 sequences are SNHLY and FYNNEI. This CDR3 is 14 amino acids long. V was pared by 0 bases and J by 9 bases, with 12 bases between. CDR3 loop: CASSEAGPLAPQHF. CDR3 bases read: TGTGCCAGCAGTGAAGCTGGGCCTCTGGCGCCC.

This clone was observed many times. CDR3 DNA (partial): TGTGCCAGCAGGGACAGGGGGACCTCCTACAATGAG. The encoded protein is CASRDRGTSYNE. The complete CDR3 sequence is CASRDRGTSYNEQFF. The genes are TRBV27 and TRBJ2-1, with 10 bases identical to TRBD1. The read ends 3 residues early relative to the CDR3; the germline J gene fills the gap. The CDR3 loop spans 15 amino acids. Germline V CDR1 and CDR2: MNHEY, SMNVEV (reference sequence). V shed 6 bases and J 0 bases; nucleotides not matched to a gene: 2.

The sample holds many counts of this clone. Coverage ceases 3 residues before the CDR3 finishes, and the germline J gene fills in the end. V usage is TRBV29-1 and J usage is TRBJ2-5; possible D gene TRBD1, 5 bases. Germline CDR1 reads SQVTM; CDR2 reads ANQGSEA. The CDR3 length is 11 residues. Trimming took 5 bases from V and 3 from J, leaving 7 bases between them. Incomplete CDR3 DNA: TGCAGCGTTACAGGAGAAGAGACC. Translated: CSVTGEET. The full-length CDR3 reads as CSVTGEETQYF.

This clone was detected many times. The CDR3 extends 3 residues past the end of the read, so its final part is completed from the germline J gene. The chain joins TRBV20-1 to TRBJ1-5, with 9 bases identical to TRBD1. CDR1 is DFQATT, CDR2 SNEGSKA, per germline (reference sequence). V lost 5 bases to trimming and J lost 2 bases; unmatched junction nucleotides: 1. This CDR3 region has 13 residues. The CDR3 region is CSAGDRGNQPQHF. CDR3 DNA (partial): TGCAGTGCTGGGGACAGGGGCAATCAGCCC.

This clone appeared many times. CDR3 sequence: CASRETGVRAEAFF. The CDR3 bases that were read are TGTGCCAGCAGAGAGACAGGGGTTAGGGCTGAA. This chain links TRBV6-2 or TRBV6-3 with TRBJ1-1, with 8 bases fitting TRBD1. The DNA ends 3 residues before the CDR3 does, and the rest of the CDR3 is filled in from the germline J gene. The CDR3 is 14 amino acids. Germline lookup yields CDR1 MNHEY and CDR2 SVGEGT. The ends lost 6 bases at V and 6 bases at J; junction bases unmatched: 9.

Many counts were recorded for this clone. The read ends 3 residues before the CDR3 terminus; that terminus is restored from the germline J gene. The chain has TRBV6-8 and TRBJ1-1, with D maybe TRBD1 (5 bases). This CDR3 spans 19 amino acids. CDR1 is MNHGY and CDR2 is SAAAGT in the germline V gene. V dropped 5 bases and J dropped 0 bases, with 25 bases sitting between them. The sequenced CDR3 bases are TGTGCCAGCAGTCACGGGGGGTCGAGTCGCTCTTGGATGAACACTGAA. Translation: CASSHGGSSRSWMNTE. The entire CDR3 protein reads CASSHGGSSRSWMNTEAFF.

This clone appeared many times. The read gets to within 3 residues of the CDR3 end, and the germline J gene fills in the rest. The rearrangement links TRBV7-3 to TRBJ2-3; 9 nucleotides line up with TRBD2. V was pared by 5 bases and J by 5 bases, with 5 bases of the junction left unmatched. The CDR3 runs 14 residues. The germline CDR1 and CDR2 sequences are SGHTA and FQGTGA. CDR3 bases read: TGTGCCAGCAGCGTAGCGGGAGCGAGAGATACG. Translating gives CASSVAGARDT. The entire CDR3 protein reads CASSVAGARDTQYF.

This clone was recorded many times. The observed sequence ends 3 residues before the CDR3 terminus, with the missing tail filled in from the germline J gene. J is TRBJ2-3 and V is TRBV7-2, with D possibly TRBD1 on 5 matching bases. Between the trimmed V and J ends, which lost 4 bases and 8 bases, there was a span of 16 bases. The CDR3 runs to 14 residues. CDR1 and CDR2 from the germline V gene are SGHTA and FQGNSA. The part of the CDR3 DNA that was read is TGTGCCAGCAGCTCGGACACGATTGCCGGTACG. It encodes CASSSDTIAGT. The whole CDR3 protein reads CASSSDTIAGTQYF.

By share, this clone ranks as medium-sized. The CDR3 end lies 3 residues beyond the end of the read and is filled in from the germline J gene. The J gene is TRBJ1-1, the V gene TRBV3-1 (or the pseudogene TRBV3-2); a possible D gene is TRBD1 (5 bases). Per the germline V gene, CDR1 is LGHDT and CDR2 is YNNKEL (reference sequence). Deletions cut 6 bases from V and 3 bases from J, with 11 bases between. The CDR3 length is 13 residues. CDR3 DNA, as far as it was read: TGTGCCAGCAGACCCGACAGATACACTGAA. This translates into CASRPDRYTE. The whole CDR3 protein reads CASRPDRYTEAFF.

Many counts were recorded for this clone. Coverage ceases 3 residues before the CDR3 finishes, and the germline J gene fills in the end. The chain uses TRBV20-1 and TRBJ1-1; unclear D gene. Germline V lookup: CDR1 DFQATT, CDR2 SNEGSKA (reference sequence). There are 11 residues in the CDR3. With 4 bases removed from V and 4 bases from J, the gap between germline ends came to 7 bases. CDR3 DNA (partial): TGCAGTGCTATGCGGGGCACTGAA. It specifies CSAMRGTE. The entire CDR3 reads CSAMRGTEAFF.

This clone was seen ten or more times. The sequenced fragment ends 3 residues before the CDR3 boundary, so the rest is inferred from the germline J gene. The chain joins TRBV27 to TRBJ1-2; 7 bases line up with TRBD1. This CDR3 region has 15 residues. The trim removed 5 bases at V and 0 bases at J, leaving 6 bases unmatched. Germline CDR1 and CDR2: MNHEY and SMNVEV (reference sequence). CDR3 DNA, as far as it was read: TGTGCCAGCAGTCCAGGACAGGCGCCTAACTATGGC. It codes for CASSPGQAPNYG. The full CDR3 protein reads CASSPGQAPNYGYTF.

This clone was counted many times. The read stops 3 residues short of the end of the CDR3; the missing end is completed from the germline J gene. The rearrangement links TRBV5-1 to TRBJ2-6, with 9 bases lining up with TRBD1. CDR1 and CDR2 (germline): SGHRS, YFSETQ. The CDR3 runs 19 residues. The junction had 10 bases not matched to a gene; V was cut back by 1 base and J by 2 bases. The CDR3 sequence: CASSLQSGTGSAGANVLTF. The DNA read from the CDR3 is TGCGCCAGCAGCTTGCAGTCTGGGACAGGGTCCGCTGGGGCCAACGTC. Using reference TRBV5-1 and TRBJ2-6 for the parts outside the CDR3, the full variable domain is KAGVTQTPRYLIKTRGQQVTLSCSPISGHRSVSWYQQTPGQGLQFLFEYFSETQRNKGNFPGRFSGRQFSNSRSEMNVSTLELGDSALYLCASSLQSGTGSAGANVLTFGAGSRLTVL.

The table lists this clone with many counts. The read halts 3 residues ahead of the CDR3 end, with the missing end drawn from the germline J gene. The chain joins TRBV15 to TRBJ1-6, with TRBD1 matching over 8 bases. This CDR3 comprises 16 residues. V lost 0 bases to trimming and J lost 7 bases; unmatched junction nucleotides: 5. Per the germline V gene, CDR1 is LNHNV and CDR2 is YYDKDF (reference sequence). The CDR3 is CATSREAGGINSPLHF. Incomplete CDR3 DNA: TGTGCCACCAGCAGAGAGGCAGGGGGCATCAATTCACCC.

This clone was counted at least ten times. The CDR3 goes on 3 residues after the read ends, and that part is filled in from the germline J gene. The rearrangement joins TRBV2 to TRBJ1-2, with unresolved D. Germline V lookup: CDR1 SNHLY, CDR2 FYNNEI. There are 12 residues in the CDR3. V was pared by 11 bases and J by 1 base, with 11 bases between. CDR3 bases read: TGTGCCGGTCACGAGGGTAACTATGGC. Encoded protein: CAGHEGNYG. In full, the CDR3 reads CAGHEGNYGYTF.

This clone was picked up many times. The DNA ends 3 residues before the CDR3 does, and the rest of the CDR3 is filled in from the germline J gene. This rearrangement joins TRBV6-1 to TRBJ1-2, with TRBD1 matching 8 bases. The V and J ends lost 6 bases and 4 bases, in that order; junction bases with no gene match: 7. Germline-derived CDR1 and CDR2 are MNHNS and SASEGT. The CDR3 length is 14 residues. The part of the CDR3 DNA that was read is TGTGCCAGCAGGGAAACCGGGACAGGCTATGGC. Protein sequence: CASRETGTGYG. The entire CDR3 protein is CASRETGTGYGYTF.

This clone was recorded many times. Read sequence stops 3 residues before the CDR3 end, and the germline J gene provides the missing end. V and J are TRBV6-2 or TRBV6-3 and TRBJ2-7, with 8 bases identical to TRBD2. This CDR3 has 13 residues. Germline V CDR1 and CDR2: MNHEY, SVGEGT. Trimming at V came to 6 bases and at J to 4 bases, leaving 5 bases not matched to a gene. CDR3 sequence: CASRGTSRYEQYF. The CDR3 DNA, read in part, is TGTGCCAGCAGGGGGACTAGTAGGTACGAG.